This TCR beta chain was documented in a study of T cell clusters in autoimmune cytopenias. General study results and limits: No cluster-lack signature appeared between secondary cytopenia and chronic lymphocytic leukemia patients, apparently due to lymphoma masking. TRB repertoire shifts in secondary cytopenia and chronic lymphocytic leukemia mostly reflected lymphoma, not autoimmunity.

Each sample's input was roughly 270 ng genomic DNA, some 34,000 genome equivalents. TRB was amplified by touch-down multiplex PCR, primer pools A and B combined. From its re-call of the multiplex PCR reads, TCRdb lists each CDR3 protein once, without DNA. This table holds 8,800 or so distinct CDR3 sequences. In the case of this clonotype: Its antigen is currently unknown.

Germline V gives CDR1 SGHRS, CDR2 YFSETQ. CDR3 length: 12 residues. The receptor comes from a human donor with an autoimmune cytopenia or autoimmune hepatitis (not recorded which). Input material: peripheral blood. The V and J genes are TRBV5-1 and TRBJ2-3; the D call from TCRdb, TRBD2, cannot be confirmed without DNA. CDR3 protein: CASSSGRDTQYF.